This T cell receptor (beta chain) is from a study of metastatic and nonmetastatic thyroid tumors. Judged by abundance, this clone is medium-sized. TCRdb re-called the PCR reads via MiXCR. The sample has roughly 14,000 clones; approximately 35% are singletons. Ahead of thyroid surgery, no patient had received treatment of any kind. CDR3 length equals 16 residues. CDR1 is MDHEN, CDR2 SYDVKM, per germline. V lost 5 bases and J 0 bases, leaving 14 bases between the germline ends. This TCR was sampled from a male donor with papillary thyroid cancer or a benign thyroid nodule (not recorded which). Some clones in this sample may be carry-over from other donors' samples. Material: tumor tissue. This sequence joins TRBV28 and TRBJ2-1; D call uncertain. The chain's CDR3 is CASSPSGLSSYNEQFF. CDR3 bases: TGTGCCAGCAGTCCGTCCGGGTTGAGCTCCTACAATGAGCAGTTCTTC. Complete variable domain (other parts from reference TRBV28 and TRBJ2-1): DVKVTQSSRYLVKRTGEKVFLECVQDMDHENMFWYRQDPGLGLRLIYFSYDVKMKEKGDIPEGYSVSREKKERFSLILESASTNQTSMYLCASSPSGLSSYNEQFFGPGTRLTVL.